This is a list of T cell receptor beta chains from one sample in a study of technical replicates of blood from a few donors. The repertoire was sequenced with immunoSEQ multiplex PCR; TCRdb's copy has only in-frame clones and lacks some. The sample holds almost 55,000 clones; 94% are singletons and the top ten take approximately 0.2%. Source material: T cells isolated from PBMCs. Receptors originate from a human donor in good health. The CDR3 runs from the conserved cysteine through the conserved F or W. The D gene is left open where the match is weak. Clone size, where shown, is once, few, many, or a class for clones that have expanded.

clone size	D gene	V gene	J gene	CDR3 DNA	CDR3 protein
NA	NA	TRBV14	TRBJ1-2	TGTGCCAGCAGCCAAACTTCCAGGGTAATAAATGGCTACACCTTC	CASSQTSRVINGYTF
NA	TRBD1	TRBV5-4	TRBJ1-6	TGTGCCAGCAGTTCGGACAGGTCCAATTCACCCCTCCACTTT	CASSSDRSNSPLHF
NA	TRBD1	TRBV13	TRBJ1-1	TGTGCCAGCAGCCCCACACCCCGGGACAGGGTGAACACTGAAGCTTTCTTT	CASSPTPRDRVNTEAFF
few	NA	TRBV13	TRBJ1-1	TGTGCCAGCTCGTTATCTATGAACACTGAAGCTTTCTTT	CASSLSMNTEAFF
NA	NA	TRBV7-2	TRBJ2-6	TGTGCCAGCACCTGGGCTCCTGGGGCCAACGTCCTGACTTTC	CASTWAPGANVLTF
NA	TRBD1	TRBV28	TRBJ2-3	TGTGCCAGCAGTTTACCTGGACAGGGGGACACAGATACGCAGTATTTT	CASSLPGQGDTDTQYF
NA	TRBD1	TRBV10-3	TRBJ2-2	TGTGCCATCAGTGGGGGACAGGGTGCAGGGGTTCACACCGGGGAGCTGTTTTTT	CAISGGQGAGVHTGELFF
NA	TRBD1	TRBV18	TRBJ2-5	TGTGCCAGCTCACGGGACAGACAAGAGACCCAGTACTTC	CASSRDRQETQYF
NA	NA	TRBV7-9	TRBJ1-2	TGTGCCAGCAGCCGGAGGACAGAGGGGAACTATGGCTACACCTTC	CASSRRTEGNYGYTF
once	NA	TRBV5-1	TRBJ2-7	TGCGCCAGCAGCTTGGCTCCCCGGGACTACGAGCAGTACTTC	CASSLAPRDYEQYF
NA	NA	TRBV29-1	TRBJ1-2	TGCAGCGTTGAAACTGCGACAGTCGTCGTTGGCTACACCTTC	CSVETATVVVGYTF
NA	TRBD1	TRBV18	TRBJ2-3	TGTGCCAGCTCACCACCCGGGACAGGGGGTATAGATACGCAGTATTTT	CASSPPGTGGIDTQYF
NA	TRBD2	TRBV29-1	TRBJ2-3	TGCAGCGTTGTCGGGAGGGGGAAAGATACGCAGTATTTT	CSVVGRGKDTQYF
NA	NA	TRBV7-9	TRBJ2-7	TGTGCCAGCAGCCGTTCGCGGAGCAACTCCTACGAGCAGTACTTC	CASSRSRSNSYEQYF
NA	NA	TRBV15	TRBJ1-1	TGTGCCACCAGCAGAGGGGGCGCTGACCAGTATCAAGCTTTCTTT	CATSRGGADQYQAFF
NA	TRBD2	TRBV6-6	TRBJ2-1	TGTGCCAGCACCACAGGACTAGCGGGAGACAATGAGCAGTTCTTC	CASTTGLAGDNEQFF
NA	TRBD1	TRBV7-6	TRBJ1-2	TGTGCCAGCAGCTACCCGACAGGGGCGAGCTATGGCTACACCTTC	CASSYPTGASYGYTF
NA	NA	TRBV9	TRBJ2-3	TGTGCCAGCAGCATACTACCTTCTAGCACAGATACGCAGTATTTT	CASSILPSSTDTQYF
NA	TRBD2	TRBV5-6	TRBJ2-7	TGTGCCAGCAGCTTGACCGGACTAGCGCGAGGATCTCCCTACGAGCAGTACTTC	CASSLTGLARGSPYEQYF
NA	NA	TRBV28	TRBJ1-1	TGTGCCAGCAGTTTATTCGCCTATTCGGGAGCTTTCTTT	CASSLFAYSGAFF
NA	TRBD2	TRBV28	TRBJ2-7	TGTGCCAGCAGTTGGGGAGGGGCTACCTACGAGCAGTACTTC	CASSWGGATYEQYF
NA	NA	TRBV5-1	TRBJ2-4	TGCGCCAGCAGCTTGGGACCTCTAGTATCCATCCAGGGCCCCTTAGCCAAAAACATTCAGTACTTC	CASSLGPLVSIQGPLAKNIQYF
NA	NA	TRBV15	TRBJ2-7	TGTGCCACCAGCTTCCTTTACGAGCAGTACTTC	CATSFLYEQYF
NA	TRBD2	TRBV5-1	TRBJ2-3	TGCGCCAGCAGCTCCGACGGGGGACTAGTGATAGGTACGCAGTATTTT	CASSSDGGLVIGTQYF
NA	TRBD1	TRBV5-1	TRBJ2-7	TGCGCCAGCAGCAACACCGGGACAGGGGTATACGAGCAGTACTTC	CASSNTGTGVYEQYF
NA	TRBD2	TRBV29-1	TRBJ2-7	TGCAGCGTTGAAGAGCTAGCGGGAGTCAGATACGAGCAGTACTTC	CSVEELAGVRYEQYF
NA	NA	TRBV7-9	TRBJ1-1	TGTGCCAGCAGCTATCTAGGAGTTGAAGCTTTCTTT	CASSYLGVEAFF
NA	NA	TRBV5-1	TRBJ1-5	TGCGCCAGCAGCTTGGCCGGGTCCACGGAGGAGCCCCAGCATTTT	CASSLAGSTEEPQHF
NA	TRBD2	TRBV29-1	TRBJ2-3	TGCAGCGTTGTATTAGCGGGACCCACAGATACGCAGTATTTT	CSVVLAGPTDTQYF
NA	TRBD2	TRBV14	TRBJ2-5	TGTGCCAGCAGCCATGGGCTAGCGGGAGTCGGAGAGACCCAGTACTTC	CASSHGLAGVGETQYF
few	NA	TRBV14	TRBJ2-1	TGTGCCAGCAGCAGGGGCGGTGAGCAGTTCTTC	CASSRGGEQFF
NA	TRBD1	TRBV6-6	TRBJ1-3	TGTGCCAGCATTGGGACAGCAGGAAACACCATATATTTT	CASIGTAGNTIYF
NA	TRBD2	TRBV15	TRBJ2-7	TGTGCCACCAGCAGAGATCTTGGTACGGGAGGGATCTACGAGCAGTACTTC	CATSRDLGTGGIYEQYF
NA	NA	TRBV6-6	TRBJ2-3	TGTGCCAGCAGTCACGCTTTAACAGCCACAGATACGCAGTATTTT	CASSHALTATDTQYF
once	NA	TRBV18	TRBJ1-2	TGTGCCAGCTCATCGCAGACACCGTCGTGGGATGGCTACACCTTC	CASSSQTPSWDGYTF
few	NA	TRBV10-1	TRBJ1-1	TGCGCCAGCAGGTCACAGCAGAACACTGAAGCTTTCTTT	CASRSQQNTEAFF
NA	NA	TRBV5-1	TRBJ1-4	TGCGCCAGCAGCGCGGGGACCGTTGCAACTAATGAAAAACTGTTTTTT	CASSAGTVATNEKLFF
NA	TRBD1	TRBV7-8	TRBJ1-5	TGTGCCAGCAGCTCGGACAGGGGGATGGGTCAGCCCCAGCATTTT	CASSSDRGMGQPQHF
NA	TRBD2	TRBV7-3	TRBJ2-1	TGTGCCAGCAGCTTAACGGTCGCGGGGGGTTACAATGAGCAGTTCTTC	CASSLTVAGGYNEQFF
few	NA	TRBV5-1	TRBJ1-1	TGCGCCAGCAGCTCAGTACAGGGGAACACTGAAGCTTTCTTT	CASSSVQGNTEAFF
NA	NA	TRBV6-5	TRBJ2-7	TGTGCCAGCAGTTACTCTCGGACTCTAAGCTCCTACGAGCAGTACTTC	CASSYSRTLSSYEQYF
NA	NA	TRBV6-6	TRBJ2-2	TGTGCGAGCGGGGCAGGGGACACCGGGGAGCTGTTTTTT	CASGAGDTGELFF
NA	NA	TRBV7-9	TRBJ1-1	TGTGCCAGCAGCTTAGCGGGCAGGAATGAAGCTTTCTTT	CASSLAGRNEAFF
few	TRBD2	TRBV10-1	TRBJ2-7	TGCGCCAGCAGTGAGTCGAAGCGGGGGATCTCCTACGAGCAGTACTTC	CASSESKRGISYEQYF
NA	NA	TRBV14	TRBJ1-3	TGTGCCAGCAGTCGACAGGTCTCTGGAAACACCATATATTTT	CASSRQVSGNTIYF
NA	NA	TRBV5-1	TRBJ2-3	TGCGCCAGCAGCTTCACTTCGGGTTTTTGGTATTTT	CASSFTSGFWYF
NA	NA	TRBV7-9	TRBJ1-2	TGTGCCAGCAGCTTAGGCCGCGGAGTGTATGGCTACACCTTC	CASSLGRGVYGYTF
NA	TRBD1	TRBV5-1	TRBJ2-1	TGCGCCAGCAGCGAGGGGGCTAACAATGAGCAGTTCTTC	CASSEGANNEQFF
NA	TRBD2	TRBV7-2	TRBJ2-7	TGTGCCAGCAGCATTAGCGGGGGGTCCTACGAGCAGTACTTC	CASSISGGSYEQYF